This passage covers 26 T cell receptor beta chains from one sample sequenced in a study of molecular identifiers for immune sequencing clone quantification. TCRdb re-derived calls from the PCR reads in MiXCR, one entry per CDR3 protein. The repertoire includes 300,000 to 350,000 distinct CDR3 sequences, about a fifth of them detected once, and more than 0.8% sits in the top ten. The sequenced sample consisted of naive CD8+ T cells from blood, with Jurkat cell RNA spiked in. Subset reported: FACS-sorted CD8+CD4-CCR7+CD45RA+ naive T cells. All receptors come from a human donor in good health. Some libraries in this study had Jurkat cell RNA spiked in.

The chain combines TRBV19 with TRBJ1-1; D perhaps matches TRBD1 (5 bases). Germline-derived CDR1 and CDR2 are LNHDA and SQIVND (reference sequence). The V end was cut by 7 bases, the J end by 0 bases, with 18 bases between. The CDR3 runs 16 residues. The CDR3 DNA follows: TGTGCCAGTACCCTCGTTGGAGGGGATATGAACACTGAAGCTTTCTTT. This gives the protein CASTLVGGDMNTEAFF.

Concerning this clonotype: A much more abundant neighbour one base away suggests this may be a read error. The chain carries TRBV4-2 and TRBJ2-7; no clear D. The CDR3 runs 13 residues. The germline V gene has CDR1 LGHNA and CDR2 YNFKEQ. In DNA, the CDR3 is TGTGCCAGCAGCGCTCCGAGCTCCTACGGGCAGTACTTC. Encoded protein: CASSAPSSYGQYF.

This clonotype came up many times. The chain links TRBV20-1 to TRBJ2-2; the match to TRBD2 covers 8 bases. Germline-derived CDR1 and CDR2 are DFQATT and SNEGSKA (reference sequence). The CDR3 runs 14 residues. With V trimmed by 5 bases and J by 5 bases, 7 bases remained unmatched. The CDR3 nucleotides are TGCAGTGCTCCCGGGGGGGGGCAAACCGGGGAGCTGTTTTTT. It is translated as CSAPGGGQTGELFF.

Notes on this clonotype: One base away lies a much larger clone, so this may be a sequencing read error. The conserved phenylalanine or tryptophan normally closing the CDR3 is absent here, so this likely arose from a read error. The chain joins TRBV14 to TRBJ2-5, with 7 nucleotides matching TRBD2. The V gene end was trimmed by 0 bases and the J gene end by 1 base; junction bases not matched to a gene: 5. CDR3 size: 16 residues. CDR1 SGHDN and CDR2 FVKESK come from the germline V gene. CDR3 in amino acids: CASSQEGTIFQETQYS. The CDR3 bases are TGTGCCAGCAGCCAAGAGGGGACTATATTCCAAGAGACCCAGTACTCC.

This sequence joins TRBV7-6 and TRBJ2-7; no firm D call. The ends were cut back, 8 bases at V and 2 bases at J, with 16 bases in the middle. CDR1 is SGHVS, CDR2 FNYEAQ, per germline. The CDR3 is made up of 14 amino acids. The CDR3 coding sequence is TGTGCCAGCTCATCCGCCGCGAGTACCTACGAGCAGTACTTC. Its protein is CASSSAASTYEQYF.

This chain uses TRBV28 with TRBJ2-3, with 8 nucleotides matching TRBD1. Losses at the gene ends were 7 bases for V and 3 bases for J; bases not matched to a gene: 12. Per germline, CDR1 MDHEN and CDR2 SYDVKM. The CDR3 length is 16 residues. The CDR3 sequence: CASINPRQGATDTQYF. In DNA form, the CDR3 reads TGTGCCAGCATCAATCCCCGGCAGGGGGCAACAGATACGCAGTATTTT. Together with reference TRBV28 and TRBJ2-3, the CDR3 gives the full variable domain: DVKVTQSSRYLVKRTGEKVFLECVQDMDHENMFWYRQDPGLGLRLIYFSYDVKMKEKGDIPEGYSVSREKKERFSLILESASTNQTSMYLCASINPRQGATDTQYFGPGTRLTVL.

V and J are TRBV4-3 and TRBJ2-7; weak D call: TRBD1 (5 bases). Trimming took 2 bases from V and 0 from J, leaving 14 bases between them. CDR1 is LGHNA, CDR2 YSLEER, per germline. This CDR3 region has 16 residues. DNA of the CDR3: TGCGCCAGCAGCCAAAGCGCAGGGCGATTCTCCTACGAGCAGTACTTC. It encodes CASSQSAGRFSYEQYF.

The sample holds many counts of this clonotype. The chain links TRBV29-1 to TRBJ1-1; tentative D call: TRBD1 (6 bases). The germline V and J ends were trimmed by 0 bases and 0 bases, with 11 bases remaining between them. The germline CDR1 and CDR2 sequences are SQVTM and ANQGSEA. The CDR3 covers 15 residues. The CDR3 nucleotides are TGCAGCGTTGAAGACTTTGGGACACTGAACACTGAAGCTTTCTTT. This codes for CSVEDFGTLNTEAFF.

A note on this clonotype: A much larger clonotype is one base distant, so this may be a read error. The rearrangement joins TRBV29-1 to TRBJ1-1, with 8 positions matching TRBD1. The CDR3 totals 13 residues. Looked up from germline, CDR1 is SQVTM and CDR2 is ANQGSEA. The CDR3 nucleotides are TGCATCGTTGAGCCAGGGGGCGCTTCTGAAGCTTTCTTT. Its protein product is CIVEPGGASEAFF.

About this clonotype itself: Since a much larger clone is just one base distant, this may be a read error. This sequence joins TRBV29-1 and TRBJ2-7; D is unresolved. Trimming shortened V by 3 bases and J by 3 bases, and 12 bases separated the two germline ends. This CDR3 contains 13 residues. The germline V gene has CDR1 SQVTM and CDR2 ANQGSEA. The CDR3 bases are TGCAGCGTTGATCGTGCAGGCAGCTACGAGCAGTACTTC. The encoded protein is CSVDRAGSYEQYF.

The chain couples TRBV19 to TRBJ2-7; 9 bases line up with TRBD2. Trimming removed 6 bases from V and 0 bases from J; junction bases left unmatched: 6. The germline V gene has CDR1 LNHDA and CDR2 SQIVND (reference sequence). This CDR3 region has 15 residues. The CDR3 reads CASSPTSGYSYEQYF. CDR3 nucleotide sequence: TGTGCCAGTAGCCCAACTAGCGGGTACTCCTACGAGCAGTACTTC. Looking up the rest from reference TRBV19 and TRBJ2-7 gives the full variable domain: DGGITQSPKYLFRKEGQNVTLSCEQNLNHDAMYWYRQDPGQGLRLIYYSQIVNDFQKGDIAEGYSVSREKKESFPLTVTSAQKNPTAFYLCASSPTSGYSYEQYFGPGTRLTVT.

Ten or more counts support this clonotype. CDR3 loop: CAWSVLWRETQYF. Here the CDR3 DNA reads TGTGCCTGGAGTGTATTGTGGCGAGAGACCCAGTACTTC. V usage is TRBV30 and J usage is TRBJ2-5; D is unclear. CDR1 is GTSNPN, CDR2 SVGIG, per germline (reference sequence). This CDR3 is 13 amino acids long. The ends were cut back, 0 bases at V and 4 bases at J, with 9 bases in the middle. Full variable domain (rest looked up from reference TRBV30 and TRBJ2-5): SQTIHQWPATLVQPVGSPLSLECTVEGTSNPNLYWYRQAAGRGLQLLFYSVGIGQISSEVPQNLSASRPQDRQFILSSKKLLLSDSGFYLCAWSVLWRETQYFGPGTRLLVL.

Concerning this clonotype: Being one base from a much bigger clone, this may be a read error. The chain carries TRBV4-2 and TRBJ1-3; D might be TRBD1 (6 bases). The CDR3 extends over 16 amino acids. The germline gives CDR1 LGHNA, CDR2 YNFKEQ. This chain's CDR3 is CASSQDWTDSGNTVYF. CDR3 bases: TGTGCCAGCAGCCAAGATTGGACAGACTCTGGAAACACCGTATATTTT.

V and J are TRBV27 and TRBJ2-3; 10 bases map to TRBD1. Germline V gene data show CDR1 as MNHEY and CDR2 as SMNVEV (reference sequence). The CDR3 covers 16 residues. V lost 5 bases to trimming and J lost 3 bases; unmatched junction nucleotides: 8. The CDR3 sequence: CASSGSGQGITDTQYF. The CDR3 DNA reads TGTGCCAGCAGTGGGTCGGGACAGGGGATAACAGATACGCAGTATTTT.

This chain's CDR3 is CAARSPGEFEQYF. DNA for the CDR3: TGTGCCGCCCGTTCGCCCGGTGAATTCGAGCAGTACTTC. The chain has TRBV7-9 and TRBJ2-7; D gene uncertain. Germline CDR1 reads SEHNR; CDR2 reads FQNEAQ (reference sequence). V was shortened by 11 bases and J by 6 bases, with 20 bases between the two germline ends. The CDR3 runs to 13 residues.

Ten or more counts support this clonotype. The rearrangement links TRBV4-3 to TRBJ1-2; D unresolved. The CDR3 runs to 15 residues. Germline-derived CDR1 and CDR2 are LGHNA and YSLEER. V lost 1 base, J lost 1 base, and 10 bases lay in between. CDR3 sequence: CASSQVIQINYGYTF. CDR3 in DNA: TGCGCCAGCAGCCAAGTAATTCAAATTAACTATGGCTACACCTTC.

Note on this clonotype: A read error may produce the germline difference seen at one junction end. The chain carries TRBV11-3 and TRBJ2-7, with D perhaps being TRBD1 or TRBD2 (5 bases each). The CDR3 contains 13 residues. From germline, CDR1 is SGHNT and CDR2 YENEEA. CDR3 DNA sequence: TGTGCCAGCAGTACCGGGACCACCTACGAGCTGTACTTC. Protein sequence: CASSTGTTYELYF.

This clonotype was observed many times. The gene calls are TRBV7-9 and TRBJ2-5; 7 nucleotides align to TRBD1. This CDR3 has 14 residues. Germline V CDR1 and CDR2: SEHNR, FQNEAQ (reference sequence). With 5 bases clipped from V and 2 bases from J, the junction kept 5 bases outside the gene matches. Here the CDR3 reads CASSIGTAQETQYF. The CDR3 DNA is TGTGCCAGCAGCATCGGGACAGCGCAAGAGACCCAGTACTTC.

In this sample, this clonotype turned up many times. The chain has TRBV4-3 and TRBJ2-3, with 7 bases matching TRBD1. Germline trimming cut 3 bases from V and 2 bases from J; bases unmatched to any gene: 8. The germline V gene has CDR1 LGHNA and CDR2 YSLEER. The CDR3 length is 16 residues. In DNA form, the CDR3 reads TGCGCCAGCAGCCACGACCGGGACAGCTACACAGATACGCAGTATTTT. It is translated as CASSHDRDSYTDTQYF.

This clonotype appeared many times. J is TRBJ2-3 and V is TRBV11-2, with TRBD2 as a possible D gene (6 bases). Looked up from germline, CDR1 is SGHAT and CDR2 is FQNNGV. This CDR3 has 17 residues. V lost 3 bases and J lost 0, with 16 bases in between. The CDR3 DNA follows: TGTGCCAGCAGCTTGATTATTAGCGGCGCCAGCACAGATACGCAGTATTTT. It is translated as CASSLIISGASTDTQYF.

This clonotype was picked up one time. This chain links TRBV3-1 with TRBJ2-3; no clear D gene. This CDR3 comprises 16 residues. V shed 0 bases and J shed 8 bases, with 18 bases lying between them. Germline V gene sequence: CDR1 LGHDT, CDR2 YNNKEL (reference sequence). In DNA, the CDR3 is TGTGCCAGCAGCCAAGACGGCGCTGGGTACCTCGTTACGCAGTATTTT. It translates to CASSQDGAGYLVTQYF.

There are many counts of this clonotype. The rearrangement uses TRBV11-1 and TRBJ2-5; a weak D match, TRBD2 (5 bases). Trimming stripped 3 bases from V and 1 base from J, with 9 bases between. Germline lookup yields CDR1 SGHAT and CDR2 FQDESV (reference sequence). The CDR3 sequence is 14 residues long. CDR3 protein: CASSFLGVQETQYF. CDR3 sequence (DNA): TGTGCCAGCAGCTTCCTCGGGGTCCAAGAGACCCAGTACTTC. Drawing the rest from reference TRBV11-1 and TRBJ2-5, the complete variable domain is EAEVAQSPRYKITEKSQAVAFWCDPISGHATLYWYRQILGQGPELLVQFQDESVVDDSQLPKDRFSAERLKGVDSTLKIQPAELGDSAMYLCASSFLGVQETQYFGPGTRLLVL.

A remark on this clonotype: One base away lies a much larger clone, so this may be a sequencing read error. The V gene is TRBV7-9, the J gene TRBJ1-1; D is perhaps TRBD1 (6 bases). The CDR3 runs 16 residues. Germline CDR1 is SEHNR and CDR2 is FQNEAQ (reference sequence). Trimming stripped 5 bases from V and 7 bases from J, with 23 bases between. The CDR3 DNA reads as TGTGCCAGCAGCCCTCCTCACCCAAGGGGGACTAGTGAAGCTTTCTTT. Its translation is CASSPPHPRGTSEAFF.

This clonotype was seen ten or more times. The junction departs from the called germline gene at one end, perhaps through a read error. This rearrangement joins TRBV30 to TRBJ2-1; either TRBD1 or TRBD2 may fit D (5 bases each). CDR1 and CDR2 from the germline V gene are GTSNPN and SVGIG (reference sequence). CDR3 length: 11 amino acids. CDR3 DNA sequence: TGTGCCTGGAGTCAGACGGGGCTGCCGTGCTTC. Protein product: CAWSQTGLPCF.

This clonotype was picked up a small number of times. The chain couples TRBV5-6 to TRBJ2-3; D perhaps matches TRBD2 (6 bases). This CDR3 comprises 16 residues. Germline V CDR1 and CDR2: SGHDT, YYEEEE. Trimming cost V 2 bases and J 2 bases, with 15 bases left between them. The chain's CDR3 is CASSLTLAPFTDTQYF. The CDR3 DNA reads as TGTGCCAGCAGCTTAACACTAGCTCCTTTCACAGATACGCAGTATTTT.

This clonotype was counted at least ten times. The genes are TRBV29-1 and TRBJ2-7; 10 bases agree with TRBD2. The V gene end was trimmed by 4 bases and the J gene end by 3 bases; junction bases not matched to a gene: 3. The germline V gene encodes CDR1 SQVTM and CDR2 ANQGSEA. CDR3 size: 13 residues. CDR3 protein: CSVVLAGDYEQYF. As DNA, the CDR3 is TGCAGCGTTGTTCTAGCGGGGGACTACGAGCAGTACTTC.